These 5 T cell receptor beta chains were sequenced from one sample in a study of shared clonotypes between healthy human individuals. Generated by immunoSEQ multiplex PCR, the TCRdb table keeps only in-frame clones and is missing some. The sample consists of roughly 2,000,000 clones, roughly 95% of them appearing once. CD45RO-negative CD8 cells positively selected for CCR7 made up the naive population, which excluded terminally differentiated effector memory CD45RA+ cells. Sequenced input: naive CD8+ T cells from PBMCs. The receptors shown here come from a man between 18 and 35 years old in good health. Some clones in this sample may be carry-over from other donors' samples.

The chain employs TRBV11-2 and TRBJ2-7; D perhaps matches TRBD1 (7 bases). Trimming cost V 4 bases and J 3 bases, with 16 bases left between them. Per the germline V gene, CDR1 is SGHAT and CDR2 is FQNNGV. The CDR3 consists of 15 residues. DNA of the CDR3: TGTGCCAGCAGCTCAGGGGGGACCCATCACTACGAGCAGTACTTC. Protein product: CASSSGGTHHYEQYF.

The chain combines TRBV6-5 with TRBJ2-3; D perhaps matches TRBD1 (5 bases). CDR3 size: 14 residues. V lost 5 bases to trimming and J lost 10 bases, with 19 bases between them. Germline V gives CDR1 MNHEY, CDR2 SVGAGI. As DNA, the CDR3 is TGTGCCAGCAGTGCCTCGCCAAGGGGATCTGCGCAGTATTTT. The encoded protein is CASSASPRGSAQYF.

The rearrangement uses TRBV28 and TRBJ2-7, with TRBD1 matching over 11 bases. Germline V CDR1 and CDR2: MDHEN, SYDVKM. This CDR3 has 17 residues. The J segment lost 3 bases and the V segment lost 1 base, leaving 8 bases of the junction unmatched. CDR3 region: CASSLSVSGTGGYEQYF. CDR3 nucleotides: TGTGCCAGCAGTTTATCCGTCAGCGGGACAGGGGGCTACGAGCAGTACTTC.

This clone was counted a single time. The chain combines TRBV11-2 with TRBJ1-1; D gene ambiguous. The germline V and J ends were trimmed by 0 bases and 5 bases, with 13 bases remaining between them. This CDR3 is 15 amino acids long. Germline-derived CDR1 and CDR2 are SGHAT and FQNNGV. In DNA, the CDR3 is TGTGCCAGCAGCTTAGACCCCCAAACATTGACTGAAGCTTTCTTT. The encoded protein is CASSLDPQTLTEAFF.

This clone was picked up one time. V and J are TRBV7-2 and TRBJ1-5, with a tentative D call TRBD1 (6 bases). CDR1 and CDR2 (germline): SGHTA, FQGNSA. The CDR3 consists of 15 residues. The V end lost 5 bases, the J end lost 7 bases, and 18 bases lay between the germline ends. CDR3 DNA sequence: TGTGCCAGCAGCCCCCGGGGCGGGGGCAGACAGCCCCAGCATTTT. Protein: CASSPRGGGRQPQHF. The entire variable domain, with the rest obtained from reference TRBV7-2 and TRBJ1-5, is as follows: GAGVSQSPSNKVTEKGKDVELRCDPISGHTALYWYRQSLGQGLEFLIYFQGNSAPDKSGLPSDRFSAERTGGSVSTLTIQRTQQEDSAVYLCASSPRGGGRQPQHFGDGTRLSIL.